These 23 T cell receptor beta chains were sequenced from one sample in a study of OX40 agonist ivuxolimab in advanced cancers. Clones were sequenced by immunoSEQ multiplex PCR, and TCRdb holds only the in-frame ones, with some missing. The sample has 50,000 to 70,000 clones, approximately 80% seen once. Sample: CD4+ or CD8+ T cells sorted from blood, taken in a trial of the OX40 agonist ivuxolimab. These receptors were obtained from an adult with an advanced solid tumor such as melanoma, head and neck, liver or kidney cancer.

The chain is built from TRBV7-9 and TRBJ2-3, with TRBD2 matching over 8 bases. The CDR3 consists of 16 residues. V was pared by 5 bases and J by 4 bases, with 11 bases of the junction left unmatched. CDR1 is SEHNR and CDR2 is FQNEAQ in the germline V gene (reference sequence). CDR3 coding DNA: TGTGCCAGCAGCCGACTCATAGGACTAGCATCAGATACGCAGTATTTT. Encoded protein: CASSRLIGLASDTQYF.

This chain connects TRBV7-2 to TRBJ2-7; 9 bases are shared with TRBD1. The V gene's germline CDR1 is SGHTA and CDR2 FQGNSA. The J segment lost 5 bases and the V segment lost 5 bases, leaving 7 bases of the junction unmatched. CDR3 length equals 14 residues. As DNA, the CDR3 is TGTGCCAGCAGCCAAAGGGACAGGGTAGACGAGCAGTACTTC. It yields the protein CASSQRDRVDEQYF.

This rearrangement joins TRBV27 to TRBJ2-7; 11 bases line up with TRBD2. Trimming at V came to 5 bases and at J to 7 bases, leaving 13 bases not matched to a gene. Germline V gene lookup returns CDR1 MNHEY and CDR2 SMNVEV (reference sequence). The CDR3 is 16 amino acids. CDR3 residues: CASSKLAGVGAGEQYF. The CDR3 bases are TGTGCCAGCAGTAAACTAGCGGGAGTAGGAGCGGGTGAGCAGTACTTC.

This chain connects TRBV30 to TRBJ2-1, with TRBD2 identical over 9 bases. The CDR3 is 15 residues long. V lost 3 bases and J lost 7; bases outside the gene matches: 10. Germline CDR1 is GTSNPN and CDR2 is SVGIG (reference sequence). The CDR3 DNA follows: TGTGCCTGGAGGACGAGGGGACTAGCTGTGAATGAGCAGTTCTTC. This codes for CAWRTRGLAVNEQFF.

J is TRBJ1-1 and V is TRBV7-2; 9 nucleotides agree with TRBD1. V trimming: 8 bases; J trimming: 0 bases; junction bases outside the gene matches: 4. The CDR3 is 14 residues long. CDR1 and CDR2 from the germline V gene are SGHTA and FQGNSA. This CDR3 is CASGDRELNTEAFF. The CDR3 DNA is TGTGCCAGCGGGGACAGGGAGCTGAACACTGAAGCTTTCTTT.

J is TRBJ1-1 and V is TRBV10-1; D is ambiguous. Germline CDR1 and CDR2: WNHNN and SYGVQD (reference sequence). There are 14 residues in the CDR3. Trimming left V 6 bases short and J 0 bases short, with 11 bases between. CDR3 bases: TGCGCCAGCAGGCAAGGATCTATGAACACTGAAGCTTTCTTT. This codes for CASRQGSMNTEAFF.

V and J are TRBV7-9 and TRBJ1-1; 7 bases fit TRBD1. The V gene end was trimmed by 5 bases and the J gene end by 5 bases; junction bases not matched to a gene: 11. This CDR3 is 15 amino acids long. CDR1 SEHNR and CDR2 FQNEAQ come from the germline V gene (reference sequence). The CDR3 here is CASSPGGRGQTEAFF. DNA of the CDR3: TGTGCCAGCAGCCCGGGCGGGAGGGGGCAAACTGAAGCTTTCTTT.

The rearrangement joins TRBV27 to TRBJ2-7; D possibly corresponds to TRBD1 (6 bases). The ends were cut back, 6 bases at V and 4 bases at J, with 13 bases in the middle. CDR1 and CDR2 from the germline V gene are MNHEY and SMNVEV (reference sequence). The CDR3 loop spans 13 amino acids. Here the CDR3 DNA reads TGTGCCAGCAGCCCACAGGGTAAATACGAGCAGTACTTC. As protein: CASSPQGKYEQYF.

The chain recombines TRBV5-1 with TRBJ2-7, with D possibly being TRBD1 (5 bases). The CDR3 runs 15 residues. Germline assignment: CDR1 SGHRS and CDR2 YFSETQ. V shed 0 bases and J shed 4 bases, with 14 bases lying between them. The CDR3: CASSLDGAGWYEQYF. CDR3 sequence (DNA): TGCGCCAGCAGCTTGGACGGCGCAGGGTGGTACGAGCAGTACTTC.

The chain uses TRBV6-5 and TRBJ1-3; D remains ambiguous. Germline CDR1 and CDR2: MNHEY and SVGAGI. V gave up 2 bases and J gave up 2 bases, with 13 bases separating them. The CDR3 is made up of 16 amino acids. The CDR3 is CASSYGKERAGNTIYF. The DNA of the CDR3 is TGTGCCAGCAGTTACGGAAAGGAAAGGGCTGGAAACACCATATATTTT.

This chain connects TRBV27 to TRBJ1-2, with D tentatively TRBD1 (5 bases). Germline V gives CDR1 MNHEY, CDR2 SMNVEV (reference sequence). V lost 3 bases to trimming and J lost 8 bases, with 10 bases between them. The CDR3 totals 12 residues. CDR3 nucleotides: TGTGCCAGCAGTTTTGCAGGGCAGGGCTACACCTTC. Amino acids: CASSFAGQGYTF.

This chain joins TRBV6-6 and TRBJ2-5, with 8 bases fitting TRBD2. V was clipped by 4 bases and J by 3 bases; unmatched bases: 4. This CDR3 is built from 14 residues. The germline V gene encodes CDR1 MNHNY and CDR2 SVGAGI (reference sequence). CDR3 coding DNA: TGTGCCAGCAGTTTCGCGACTAGCGAAGAGACCCAGTACTTC. The encoded protein is CASSFATSEETQYF.

The chain carries TRBV4-2 and TRBJ2-3; 9 bases are shared with TRBD2. Germline CDR1 is LGHNA and CDR2 is YNFKEQ. The J segment lost 5 bases and the V segment lost 0 bases, leaving 12 bases of the junction unmatched. This CDR3 comprises 18 residues. CDR3 protein: CASSQESMKAGGRDTQYF. CDR3 in DNA: TGTGCCAGCAGCCAAGAAAGCATGAAAGCGGGGGGAAGAGATACGCAGTATTTT.

The CDR3 is CASSETGPSYEQYF. CDR3 nucleotides: TGTGCCAGCAGCGAGACAGGGCCCTCCTACGAGCAGTACTTC. The chain has TRBV6-1 and TRBJ2-7; 7 nucleotides line up with TRBD1. Germline V gives CDR1 MNHNS, CDR2 SASEGT. V lost 6 bases and J lost 0; bases outside the gene matches: 5. This CDR3 comprises 14 residues.

The sample holds one count of this clone. The rearrangement uses TRBV7-3 and TRBJ2-2, with 7 bases lining up with TRBD2. The CDR3 runs 13 residues. V lost 5 bases and J lost 9; bases outside the gene matches: 6. Germline V gives CDR1 SGHTA, CDR2 FQGTGA. The CDR3 region has the DNA TGTGCCAGCAGCCCAACGGGGGGAAGGGAGCTGTTTTTT. Protein product: CASSPTGGRELFF.

This rearrangement joins TRBV25-1 to TRBJ2-1; perhaps TRBD2 as D (5 bases). Deletions cut 4 bases from V and 8 bases from J, with 12 bases between. Germline CDR1 reads MGHDK; CDR2 reads SYGVNS. This CDR3 has 13 amino acids. The DNA of the CDR3 is TGTGCCAGCAGTGCCCACCTGGGAGATGAGCAGTTCTTC. The encoded protein is CASSAHLGDEQFF.

The chain is built from TRBV11-2 and TRBJ2-2; 11 nucleotides line up with TRBD2. Germline CDR1 reads SGHAT; CDR2 reads FQNNGV. The CDR3 extends over 17 amino acids. Unmatched junction bases numbered 5, after V lost 5 bases and J lost 0 bases. CDR3 DNA sequence: TGTGCCAGCAGCCCCTTGGGACTAGCGGCGAACACCGGGGAGCTGTTTTTT. Amino acids: CASSPLGLAANTGELFF.

J is TRBJ1-6 and V is TRBV30; D is uncertain. Germline V gives CDR1 GTSNPN, CDR2 SVGIG (reference sequence). This CDR3 has 14 residues. V was shortened by 3 bases and J by 7 bases, with 13 bases between the two germline ends. CDR3 nucleotides: TGTGCCTGGAGCCCGAAGCCGGGGAATTCACCCCTCCACTTT. It codes for CAWSPKPGNSPLHF.

This sequence joins TRBV9 and TRBJ1-2, with 7 nucleotides matching TRBD1. CDR1 SGDLS and CDR2 YYNGEE come from the germline V gene. This CDR3 is built from 14 residues. V was pared by 3 bases and J by 4 bases, with 6 bases of the junction left unmatched. The CDR3 sequence: CASSGTGAGYGYTF. The CDR3 DNA reads TGTGCCAGCAGCGGTACAGGGGCGGGCTATGGCTACACCTTC.

This clone was seen just once. This sequence joins TRBV29-1 and TRBJ2-1, with 7 bases aligning to TRBD1. The CDR3 spans 15 residues. Trimming removed 0 bases from V and 5 bases from J; junction bases left unmatched: 7. Germline CDR1 reads SQVTM; CDR2 reads ANQGSEA. In DNA form, the CDR3 reads TGCAGCGTTGAAGATTACAGGGGCCTCGACAATGAGCAGTTCTTC. Protein: CSVEDYRGLDNEQFF.

This clone was picked up one time. The rearrangement uses TRBV18 and TRBJ2-1; the D gene is possibly TRBD2 (6 bases). Trimming removed 4 bases from V and 8 bases from J, with 12 bases in between. This CDR3 region has 13 residues. CDR1 is KGHSH, CDR2 LQKENI, per germline. For the CDR3, the DNA is TGTGCCAGCTCACTATTAGCGGCGGATGAGCAGTTCTTC. It codes for CASSLLAADEQFF.

This clone was recorded only once. The CDR3 coding sequence is TGTGCCAGCAGCCCTATAACAGGGGGCGCATCAGAGACCCAGTACTTC. Translating it yields CASSPITGGASETQYF. The chain uses TRBV5-5 and TRBJ2-5; 9 positions match TRBD1. Trimming removed 4 bases from V and 4 bases from J; junction bases left unmatched: 11. Germline assignment: CDR1 SGHKS and CDR2 YYEKEE (reference sequence). CDR3 length equals 16 residues.

This chain links TRBV21-1 with TRBJ2-7; the D call in the table, TRBD1, was not verified against the DNA. TRBV21-1 is given as a pseudogene. The CDR3 has 15 amino acids. The DNA of the CDR3 is TGTGCCAGCAGCAAAGTAGGGACAGGGGGCTACGAGCAGTACTTC. Protein sequence: CASSKVGTGGYEQYF.